One TCR beta chain is described in this entry. The antigen this receptor binds is unknown. No per-base quality is available; no much larger clone lies one base away. TCRdb records Illumina NovaSeq 6000 as the sequencer. TCR cDNA was synthesized by 5'RACE template switching, which introduced a universal primer site and unique molecular identifiers. cDNA synthesis was primed from both the TCR alpha and TCR beta constant segments. Two PCR steps were used to amplify libraries, with sample barcodes and sequencing adapters being added in the second step. Libraries were sequenced on Illumina HiSeq 2500 (2x100 bp) or NovaSeq (2x150 bp). As for the authors' bioinformatics: MIGEC was used to demultiplex reads and collapse the reads into UMI consensus sequences, and MiXCR was used for V(D)J alignment. Clonotypes responding to the vaccine were identified with edgeR on replicate PBMC samples, with the criteria of FDR below 0.01 and a log2 fold change above 5 up to day 15. Each bulk clonotype received a CD4 or CD8 identity based on whether the sequenced CD4 or CD8 repertoire contained that clonotype at higher abundance. In TCRdb, the public reads were trimmed at Q25 with fastp and aligned with MiXCR, with productive beta chains retained. All rows with the same CDR3 protein become a single entry with the most common DNA and genes. TCRdb's processing, not the authors' own work, is the source of the V and J calls. In all, the sample holds 300,000 to 400,000 distinct CDR3 sequences, and around 13% of those were seen once. The ten biggest clones cover 2.5% to 4% of the sample.

The intended sense of this specimen's treatment or condition label: live attenuated yellow fever vaccine strain. PBMCs were isolated from peripheral blood using a standard Ficoll-Paque protocol. Dynabeads CD4 and CD8 positive selection kits were used to isolate the CD4 and CD8 T-cell fractions. TriZol was used to extract RNA from bulk PBMCs, from CD4 and CD8 fractions, and from dextramer-positive and dextramer-negative fractions. The sample belongs to a study of T cells after yellow fever vaccination (dated by TCRdb to between 2018 and 2020). In terms of the full investigation: Libraries from fractions with low cell numbers were prepared with the SMART-Seq v4 Ultra Low Input RNA kit. To follow T-cell clones before and after primary and booster YFV17D yellow fever vaccination, bulk TCR alpha and beta repertoires were sequenced over time. The cohort comprised two healthy male donors, one aged 18 to 30 and one aged 30 to 39 years. Blood was drawn at multiple timepoints before and after primary and secondary immunization, with bulk PBMC replicates and cell subsets isolated.

Findings and caveats that apply to the study as a whole: Only a couple of donors were included in the study, so the extent to which the findings can be generalized is limited. After the booster, most clones that had expanded after primary vaccination were detected again (approximately 95% of CD4 and more than 80% of CD8), suggesting broad maintenance of memory. The secondary T-cell response was found to be weaker but faster than the primary response, with a peak reached on day 5 rather than on day 15. Because abundant contaminating clonotypes from the bulk population could be contained in FACS-sorted repertoires, computational filtering was required. A small share of clonotypes was detected in both CD4 and CD8 compartments, with the overlap likely arising from convergent recombination.

The CDR3 numbers 14 residues from cysteine through phenylalanine. The only DNA kept is the CDR3, 42 bases in frame from the first base. In the germline V gene, CDR1 corresponds to SNHLY and CDR2 to FYNNEI. The V and J ends are trimmed by 4 bases and 3 bases, leaving 11 bases between them. This chain joins TRBV2 to TRBJ2-3; D gene: possibly TRBD1, on 6 matching bases. The specimen was CD4+ T cells sorted from PBMCs, collected 15 days after the yellow fever booster vaccination. The receptor's source is a man in his late teens or twenties who received the YFV17D yellow fever vaccine. The DNA is as follows: TGTGCCAGCAGTGCCCAGGGGTCTACAGATACGCAGTATTTT. This sequence encodes CASSAQGSTDTQYF.